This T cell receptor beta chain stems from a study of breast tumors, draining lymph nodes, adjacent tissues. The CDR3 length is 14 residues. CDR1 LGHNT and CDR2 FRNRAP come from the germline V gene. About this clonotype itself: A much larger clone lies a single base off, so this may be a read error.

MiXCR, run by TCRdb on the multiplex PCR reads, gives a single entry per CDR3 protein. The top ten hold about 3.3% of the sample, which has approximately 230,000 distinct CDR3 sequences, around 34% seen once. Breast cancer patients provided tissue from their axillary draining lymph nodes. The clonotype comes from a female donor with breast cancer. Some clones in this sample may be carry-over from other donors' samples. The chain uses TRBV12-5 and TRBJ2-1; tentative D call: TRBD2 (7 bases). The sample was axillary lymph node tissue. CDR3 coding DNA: TGTGCCAGCAGGACGAGGGGGGGGCAACATGAGCAGTTCTTC. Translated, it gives CASRTRGGQHEQFF.